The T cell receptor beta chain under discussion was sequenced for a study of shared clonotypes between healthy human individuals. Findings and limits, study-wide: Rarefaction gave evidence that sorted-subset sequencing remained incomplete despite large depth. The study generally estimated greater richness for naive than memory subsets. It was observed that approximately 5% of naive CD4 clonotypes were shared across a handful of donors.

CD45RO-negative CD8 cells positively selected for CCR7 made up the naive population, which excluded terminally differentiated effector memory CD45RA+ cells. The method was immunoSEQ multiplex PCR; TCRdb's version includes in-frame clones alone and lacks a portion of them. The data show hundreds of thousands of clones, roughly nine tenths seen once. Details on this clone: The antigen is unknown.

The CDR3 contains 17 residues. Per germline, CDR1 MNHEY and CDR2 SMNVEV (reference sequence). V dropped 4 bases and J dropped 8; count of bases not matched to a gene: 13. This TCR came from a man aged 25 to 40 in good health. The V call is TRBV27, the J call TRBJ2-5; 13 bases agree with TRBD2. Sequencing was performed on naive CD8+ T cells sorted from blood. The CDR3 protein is CASSSRGLAGPVSTQYF. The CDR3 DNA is TGTGCCAGCAGTTCCCGGGGACTAGCGGGGCCGGTCTCTACCCAGTACTTC.